This T cell receptor beta chain is drawn from a study of CD8 T cells in ankylosing spondylitis. The CDR3 length is 15 residues. The V and J ends lost 2 bases and 6 bases respectively, with 14 bases between them. TCRdb independently ran MiXCR on the 5' RACE reads; one entry per CDR3 protein. The table records 390,000 or so distinct CDR3 sequences, about 22% of them present only once. Findings and limits, study-wide: Seemingly characteristic of ankylosing spondylitis blood was a TCR beta motif consisting of about 8 highly homologous variants.

A word on this clonotype: What it binds is unknown.

What was sequenced was blood, either unsorted or a sorted T cell fraction (not recorded which). This TCR derives from a male donor with ankylosing spondylitis. The V and J genes are TRBV12-3 or TRBV12-4 and TRBJ2-1; unclear D gene. The CDR3 sequence: CASSLRQDGRNEQFF. Written as DNA, the CDR3 is TGTGCCAGCAGTTTACGGCAGGATGGCCGCAATGAGCAGTTCTTC.